These 14 T cell receptor beta chains were all obtained from the same sample, sequenced in a study of blood T cells in healthy people across ages. Alongside a J-beta primer mix, a sample-barcoded 5' primer served in a second PCR lasting about 6 to 12 cycles. TCRdb recomputed calls from the 5' RACE reads with MiXCR, one row per CDR3 protein. Here the sample spans about 1,000,000 distinct CDR3 sequences, under 45% being singletons. Specimen: blood. The receptors were gathered from a woman aged 55-69 years in good health.

The chain couples TRBV12-3 or TRBV12-4 to TRBJ2-1; 7 positions match TRBD2. The ends lost 4 bases at V and 5 bases at J; junction bases unmatched: 8. The CDR3 covers 15 residues. CDR3 region: CASSSGTTLNNEQFF. Here the CDR3 DNA reads TGTGCCAGCAGTTCCGGGACTACCCTAAACAATGAGCAGTTCTTC.

The chain has TRBV24-1 and TRBJ2-5; D tentatively fits TRBD1 or TRBD2 (6 bases each). Germline assignment: CDR1 KGHDR and CDR2 SFDVKD. The V end was cut by 4 bases, the J end by 5 bases, with 10 bases between. This CDR3 is 13 amino acids long. The CDR3, as DNA: TGTGCCACCAGTGAACCGGGGGCCGAGACCCAGTACTTC. Translated: CATSEPGAETQYF.

The chain uses TRBV6-5 and TRBJ2-5; D is unclear. With the DNA end fitting TRBJ2-7 better, the J assignment may be wrong. Germline V gene data show CDR1 as MNHEY and CDR2 as SVGAGI. The CDR3 runs 13 residues. The CDR3 protein is CASSYGLLTEQYF. CDR3 nucleotide sequence: TGTGCCAGCAGTTATGGCCTTTTGACCGAGCAGTACTTC.

This clonotype was detected only a few times. This chain links TRBV10-3 with TRBJ1-6; TRBD1 agrees at 12 bases. Germline V gives CDR1 ENHRY, CDR2 SYGVKD. The CDR3 runs to 17 residues. The V gene end was trimmed by 9 bases and the J gene end by 9 bases; junction bases not matched to a gene: 15. The CDR3 loop reads CAMVTFRDRGPCSPLHF. The CDR3 DNA reads TGTGCCATGGTTACATTCCGGGACAGGGGGCCGTGTTCACCCCTCCACTTT.

This clonotype has just a few counts. J is TRBJ2-7 and V is TRBV6-1, with 10 nucleotides matching TRBD2. Germline V lookup: CDR1 MNHNS, CDR2 SASEGT. This CDR3 contains 18 residues. Trimming removed 5 bases from V and 2 bases from J; junction bases left unmatched: 15. In DNA, the CDR3 is TGTGCCAGCAGTCCACAAGCTAGCGGGAGTACCGGGGCCTACGAGCAGTACTTC. This gives the protein CASSPQASGSTGAYEQYF.

V usage is TRBV7-9 and J usage is TRBJ2-5; 9 bases line up with TRBD1. The CDR3 sequence is 17 residues long. The germline CDR1 and CDR2 sequences are SEHNR and FQNEAQ (reference sequence). V shed 5 bases, J shed 1 base, and the junction held 11 bases outside the gene matches. For the CDR3, the DNA is TGTGCCAGCAGCGCCGGGGGGACAGGGACACTCCAAGAGACCCAGTACTTC. Translated, it gives CASSAGGTGTLQETQYF.

The J gene is TRBJ2-2, the V gene TRBV5-1, with 9 bases fitting TRBD1. Germline loops: CDR1 SGHRS, CDR2 YFSETQ. The CDR3 loop spans 16 amino acids. The V and J ends lost 0 bases and 6 bases, in that order; junction bases with no gene match: 6. CDR3 in amino acids: CASSLGDRVSAGELFF. CDR3 in DNA: TGCGCCAGCAGCTTGGGGGACAGGGTGTCGGCCGGGGAGCTGTTTTTT.

The rearrangement joins TRBV19 to TRBJ2-3; D remains ambiguous. Looked up from germline, CDR1 is LNHDA and CDR2 is SQIVND (reference sequence). This CDR3 is built from 13 residues. V was pared by 3 bases and J by 4 bases, with 8 bases between. CDR3 sequence: CASSIGSPDTQYF. The CDR3, as DNA: TGTGCCAGTAGTATTGGTTCACCAGATACGCAGTATTTT.

The J gene is TRBJ2-7, the V gene TRBV28; 8 bases map to TRBD1. The CDR3 is 15 residues long. V lost 3 bases to trimming and J lost 4 bases; unmatched junction nucleotides: 8. Germline CDR1 and CDR2: MDHEN and SYDVKM. The CDR3 nucleotides are TGTGCCAGCAGTTTGGAAACAGACAGGGGATACGAGCAGTACTTC. The encoded protein is CASSLETDRGYEQYF.

The V call is TRBV12-3 or TRBV12-4, the J call TRBJ1-1, with 8 bases lining up with TRBD1. With 8 bases clipped from V and 0 bases from J, the junction kept 11 bases outside the gene matches. The CDR3 length is 16 residues. The CDR3 reads CASRSRTGIMNTEAFF. DNA for the CDR3: TGTGCCAGCCGGAGTCGGACAGGGATAATGAACACTGAAGCTTTCTTT.

The chain is built from TRBV27 and TRBJ2-5; 16 bases align to TRBD2. Germline CDR1 reads MNHEY; CDR2 reads SMNVEV (reference sequence). The trim removed 1 base at V and 6 bases at J, leaving 8 bases unmatched. This CDR3 spans 18 amino acids. The DNA for the CDR3 is TGTGCCAGCAGTTTATTGTCGGGACTAGCGGGAGGGCCGCAGACCCAGTACTTC. Translation: CASSLLSGLAGGPQTQYF.

There are a few counts of this clonotype. This rearrangement joins TRBV29-1 to TRBJ1-3; no definite D call. From germline, CDR1 is SQVTM and CDR2 ANQGSEA. CDR3 length: 12 residues. V lost 7 bases and J lost 0, with 7 bases in between. This CDR3 is CSGEGSGNTIYF. The CDR3, as DNA: TGCAGCGGCGAAGGCTCTGGAAACACCATATATTTT.

This clonotype was seen repeatedly, ten times or more. The rearrangement uses TRBV29-1 and TRBJ2-3; a weak D match, TRBD2 (7 bases). The length of the CDR3 is 14 residues. V was shortened by 4 bases and J by 3 bases, with 14 bases between the two germline ends. Germline CDR1 is SQVTM and CDR2 is ANQGSEA. The CDR3 coding sequence is TGCAGCGTTGGGGAGGGGGGAGTGACAGATACGCAGTATTTT. Its translation is CSVGEGGVTDTQYF.

The chain is built from TRBV4-1 and TRBJ2-1; tentatively, D is TRBD1 or TRBD2 (5 bases each). The CDR3 spans 11 residues. Between the trimmed V and J ends, which lost 1 base and 12 bases, there was a span of 7 bases. CDR1 MGHRA and CDR2 YSYEKL come from the germline V gene. CDR3 protein: CASSQGGRQFF. In DNA form, the CDR3 reads TGCGCCAGCAGCCAAGGGGGACGGCAGTTCTTC.